Presented here are 6 T cell receptor beta chains from one specimen sequenced in a study of T cells expressing NK-cell markers. TCRdb reprocessed the 5' RACE reads, keeping one entry per CDR3 protein, no DNA. Its clone listing holds roughly 390,000 distinct CDR3 sequences. Sequenced sample: blood T cells: a sorted CD56 or NKG2C T cell subset, CD4+ or CD8+ T cells, or bulk PBMC T cells (not recorded which). The receptors derive from a man between 18 and 69 years old in good health.

This sequence joins TRBV2 and TRBJ2-2. Germline V gene data show CDR1 as SNHLY and CDR2 as FYNNEI. This CDR3 region has 14 residues. CDR3 amino acids: CASSELWATGELFF.

This rearrangement joins TRBV25-1 to TRBJ1-6; there is no DNA to check the TCRdb D call of TRBD1. This CDR3 comprises 13 residues. CDR1 is MGHDK and CDR2 is SYGVNS in the germline V gene. The CDR3 sequence is CASRGLGDSPLHF.

The rearrangement uses TRBV20-1 and TRBJ1-6; the TCRdb call, TRBD1, lacks DNA for checking. CDR1 and CDR2 from the germline V gene are DFQATT and SNEGSKA (reference sequence). The CDR3 runs 18 residues. The CDR3 region is CSSPPLGQLFSYNSPLHF.

The genes are TRBV4-1 and TRBJ2-7; TCRdb indicates TRBD2, and absent DNA this call remains unverified. The germline CDR1 and CDR2 sequences are MGHRA and YSYEKL. This CDR3 comprises 16 residues. The CDR3 sequence is CASSLRVSGGTYEQYF.

The chain employs TRBV7-9 and TRBJ2-2; TCRdb calls TRBD1, which cannot be checked without DNA. The CDR3 length is 16 residues. In germline, CDR1 is SEHNR, CDR2 FQNEAQ (reference sequence). The CDR3 sequence is CASSRRTQGATGELFF.

This sequence joins TRBV9 and TRBJ2-1; TCRdb designates TRBD1, a call that cannot be tested without DNA. This CDR3 is 15 amino acids long. CDR1 and CDR2 (germline): SGDLS, YYNGEE. The CDR3 region is CASSVAGGSYNEQFF.